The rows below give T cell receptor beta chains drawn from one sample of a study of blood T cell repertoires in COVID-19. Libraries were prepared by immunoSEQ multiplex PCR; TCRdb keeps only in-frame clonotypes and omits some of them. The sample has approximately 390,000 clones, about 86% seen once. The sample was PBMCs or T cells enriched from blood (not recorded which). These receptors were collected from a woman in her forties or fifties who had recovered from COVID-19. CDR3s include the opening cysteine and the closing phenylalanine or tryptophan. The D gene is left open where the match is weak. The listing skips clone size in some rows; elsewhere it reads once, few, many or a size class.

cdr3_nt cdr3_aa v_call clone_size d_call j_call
TGTGCCAGCAGGCTAACAGGGGCAACTAATGAAAAACTGTTTTTT CASRLTGATNEKLFF TRBV7-2 - TRBD1 TRBJ1-4
TGCGCCAGCAGCCCTTCCGGGACATCCGCCGATGAGCAGTTCTTC CASSPSGTSADEQFF TRBV5-1 - - TRBJ2-1
TGTGCCAGTAGTAGCGGGGTGGAGCTGTTTTTT CASSSGVELFF TRBV19 - - TRBJ2-2
TGTGCCAGTGGGACATCTGATAACTATGGCTACACCTTC CASGTSDNYGYTF TRBV7-9 many - TRBJ1-2
TGTGCCAGCAGCCTCGGGACAGTCGAGACCCAGTACTTC CASSLGTVETQYF TRBV14 once TRBD1 TRBJ2-5
TGTGCCAGCAGGTTAGGAGGACACAATGAGCAGTTCTTC CASRLGGHNEQFF TRBV28 - - TRBJ2-1
TGTGCCAGCAGCCAAGAGAAACAGGGTTCCGCAGATACGCAGTATTTT CASSQEKQGSADTQYF TRBV4-2 once - TRBJ2-3
TGCGCCAGCAGCCGGACAGGGTTTGGCTACACCTTC CASSRTGFGYTF TRBV4-1 - TRBD1 TRBJ1-2
TGTGCCAGTAGTACGCACCAGGGCAATAATCAGCCCCAGCATTTT CASSTHQGNNQPQHF TRBV19 - - TRBJ1-5
TGTGCCAGCAGGGTGTTAGTCAATCAGCCCCAGCATTTT CASRVLVNQPQHF TRBV2 - - TRBJ1-5
TGTGCCAGCTCACCTATCTCGGGACAGGGGGCCCACGAGCAGTACTTC CASSPISGQGAHEQYF TRBV18 - TRBD1 TRBJ2-7
TGTGCCAGCAGCCAGGGGGACTATGGCTACACCTTC CASSQGDYGYTF TRBV6-2/TRBV6-3 - TRBD1 TRBJ1-2
TGCAGCGTTATATTTCAGGGTAATGAAAAACTGTTTTTT CSVIFQGNEKLFF TRBV29-1 - - TRBJ1-4
TGTGCCAGCAGTTTTGCGGGGAGCTATGGCTACACCTTC CASSFAGSYGYTF TRBV27 - - TRBJ1-2
TGTGCCAGCAGAGCGGGGGGGTACAATGAGCAGTTCTTC CASRAGGYNEQFF TRBV2 - TRBD2 TRBJ2-1
TGTGCCAGCAGTGGATCGACAGGGGCTCTTTATGGCTACACCTTC CASSGSTGALYGYTF TRBV6-1 - TRBD1 TRBJ1-2
TGTGCCACCCGTATTGAGGTTGGGGGCAACTCTGAAGCTTTCTTT CATRIEVGGNSEAFF TRBV7-2 - - TRBJ1-1
TGTGCCAGCAGTGAAGGAAACAGGGGGACCTACGAGCAGTACTTC CASSEGNRGTYEQYF TRBV25-1 - TRBD1 TRBJ2-7
TGCGCCAGCAGCCCGGGACAGGGCATAGACACCATATATTTT CASSPGQGIDTIYF TRBV5-1 - TRBD1 TRBJ1-3
TGTGCCAGCTCACCCGGACAGGGAGGAGACGAGCAGTACTTC CASSPGQGGDEQYF TRBV18 few TRBD1 TRBJ2-7